The 19 T cell receptor beta chains below come from one sample, sequenced in a study of CXCR3-negative and CXCR3-positive naive CD8 T cells. With UMI labels, 5' RACE was used to prepare the TRB cDNA libraries. TCRdb reprocessed the 5' RACE reads and stores each CDR3 protein as one record, lacking DNA. This sample's table reports more than 65,000 distinct CDR3 sequences. Sequencing was done on a sample of naive CXCR3- CD8+ T cells from blood. Stated subset: CD45RO-CCR7+CD27+CD95- naive CD8+ T cells lacking CXCR3 (TNR3-). The receptors originated from a human donor in good health. Some clones in this sample may be carry-over from other donors' samples.

This chain connects TRBV28 to TRBJ2-3; checking the TCRdb D call of TRBD2 is not possible without DNA. The CDR3 runs to 16 residues. Germline V CDR1 and CDR2: MDHEN, SYDVKM. This CDR3 is CASSPRLASEADTQYF.

This rearrangement joins TRBV28 to TRBJ2-7; TCRdb's D call of TRBD1 is untestable without DNA. Per the germline V gene, CDR1 is MDHEN and CDR2 is SYDVKM. The length of the CDR3 is 16 residues. CDR3 loop: CASSYPPSGTGSEQYF.

The V gene is TRBV7-4, the J gene TRBJ2-7. The CDR3 consists of 11 residues. The germline V gene has CDR1 SGHVT and CDR2 SQSDAQ. This chain's CDR3 is CATGSSYEQYF.

The chain combines TRBV5-6 with TRBJ2-1. This CDR3 region has 14 residues. Germline lookup yields CDR1 SGHDT and CDR2 YYEEEE. CDR3 protein: CASSLGRIYNEQLF.

V and J are TRBV29-1 and TRBJ2-1. Germline values: CDR1 SQVTM, CDR2 ANQGSEA. This CDR3 has 13 amino acids. CDR3 amino acids: CSVEGQSYNEQFF.

The V gene is TRBV6-2 or TRBV6-3, the J gene TRBJ2-1; the D call of TRBD1 rests on TCRdb alone, since no DNA is present to check it. The CDR3 length is 18 residues. Germline V CDR1 and CDR2: MNHEY, SVGEGT. The CDR3 here is CASSYSTFDSIPYNEQFF.

The chain employs TRBV7-9 and TRBJ2-7. This CDR3 contains 12 residues. The germline gives CDR1 SEHNR, CDR2 FQNEAQ (reference sequence). The CDR3 loop is CASSLLVGEQYF.

V is TRBV6-5 and J is TRBJ2-1; TCRdb indicates TRBD2, and absent DNA this call remains unverified. In germline, CDR1 is MNHEY, CDR2 SVGAGI. CDR3 size: 12 residues. The CDR3 here is CASSPSGGEQFF.

The chain carries TRBV7-6 and TRBJ2-7; TCRdb picks TRBD2, but there is no DNA to check that call. Germline CDR1 is SGHVS and CDR2 is FNYEAQ. The CDR3 extends over 15 amino acids. CDR3 in amino acids: CASSLVVAGFYEQYF.

The rearrangement links TRBV7-3 to TRBJ2-7; the TCRdb call, TRBD1, lacks DNA for checking. The length of the CDR3 is 13 residues. Germline V gene sequence: CDR1 SGHTA, CDR2 FQGTGA. The CDR3 loop is CASSSARGFEQYF.

V usage is TRBV12-3 or TRBV12-4 and J usage is TRBJ1-1. The CDR3 extends over 16 amino acids. The CDR3 protein is CASSGDRGVRDTEAFF.

The CDR3 reads CASSLGSGTGIYSGNTIYF. The rearrangement links TRBV13 to TRBJ1-3; TCRdb picks TRBD1, but there is no DNA to check that call. CDR1 is PRHDT and CDR2 is FYEKMQ in the germline V gene (reference sequence). The CDR3 is made up of 19 amino acids.

The chain employs TRBV12-3 or TRBV12-4 and TRBJ2-1; TCRdb picks TRBD1, but there is no DNA to check that call. The CDR3 has 15 residues. The CDR3 loop reads CASILAGTGVNEQFF.

The gene calls are TRBV6-2 or TRBV6-3 and TRBJ2-1; the D gene TCRdb calls, TRBD1, cannot be checked with no DNA. The length of the CDR3 is 14 residues. Looked up from germline, CDR1 is MNHEY and CDR2 is SVGEGT. The CDR3 sequence is CASSLRTGGSEQFF.

This chain connects TRBV28 to TRBJ2-7; TCRdb picks TRBD1, but there is no DNA to check that call. CDR3 length: 16 residues. Germline loops: CDR1 MDHEN, CDR2 SYDVKM. CDR3 region: CASSLTWGESSYEQYF.

The chain has TRBV19 and TRBJ1-2; with no DNA, the TCRdb D assignment of TRBD1 cannot be verified. The CDR3 runs 12 residues. Germline CDR1 LNHDA, CDR2 SQIVND (reference sequence). CDR3 residues: CASSIQGNGYTF.

The V gene is TRBV20-1, the J gene TRBJ2-7; without DNA, the TCRdb call of TRBD1 cannot be checked. CDR1 and CDR2 from the germline V gene are DFQATT and SNEGSKA (reference sequence). This CDR3 region has 14 residues. The CDR3 reads CSAETGDQFYEQYF.

The J gene is TRBJ2-7, the V gene TRBV19; TCRdb calls TRBD1, which cannot be checked without DNA. Germline V gene sequence: CDR1 LNHDA, CDR2 SQIVND (reference sequence). The CDR3 has 15 residues. The chain's CDR3 is CASSIAGAPSYEQYF.

V is TRBV14 and J is TRBJ2-1. This CDR3 region has 16 residues. Germline lookup yields CDR1 SGHDN and CDR2 FVKESK. The CDR3 protein is CASSQDERDYYNEQFF.